The present TCR beta chain was sequenced within a study of T cell responses to AZD1222 COVID-19 vaccine. Background on the study: Second doses that came at about 4 or about 12 weeks were put together.

Using immunoSEQ multiplex PCR, the repertoire was profiled, and TCRdb retains in-frame clones only, with some absent. The data show about 150,000 clones, 90% to 95% seen once. To note about this clone: Its antigen is unknown.

Trimming cost V 10 bases and J 5 bases, with 14 bases left between them. Germline V CDR1 and CDR2: MGHDK, SYGVNS. The CDR3 runs 12 residues. Study-wide results and caveats: Possibly, clonal diversity was underestimated; donors were largely white British and included more females. Samples come after the peak T cell response, not at day 14.

The J gene is TRBJ1-2, the V gene TRBV25-1, with D maybe TRBD1 (6 bases). The TCR was taken from an adult in good health. The specimen comprised peripheral blood, sampled on day 0 of AZD1222 vaccination. Written as DNA, the CDR3 is TGTGCCACACGAGGGGGGGAGTATGGCTACACCTTC. Amino acid sequence: CATRGGEYGYTF.